The T cell receptor (beta chain) under discussion was sequenced for a study of early T cells in non-severe SARS-CoV-2 infection. Study-wide background: The study sequenced bulk RNA from unsorted whole blood, with chains unpaired.

Unique molecular identifiers tagged individual cDNA molecules. TCRdb used MiXCR to reprocess the 5' RACE reads, holding one entry per CDR3 protein. The table lists 55,000 to 75,000 distinct CDR3 sequences, roughly a tenth of them singletons. This clonotype showed up just a few times. Its antigen is undetermined. Broader study findings: Lookups in VDJdb leaned toward anti-spike CD8 responses and missed private and CD4 specificities.

This sequence originates from an adult who was a healthcare worker with PCR-confirmed SARS-CoV-2 infection or an uninfected control (not recorded which). Sequenced input: whole blood.

The CDR3 region is CASSLLLESQPQHF. The CDR3 DNA reads TGTGCCAGCAGTTTACTGCTCGAGAGTCAGCCCCAGCATTTT. The chain joins TRBV28 to TRBJ1-5; D is uncertain. V was shortened by 2 bases and J by 6 bases, with 11 bases between the two germline ends. The length of the CDR3 is 14 residues. Germline values: CDR1 MDHEN, CDR2 SYDVKM.